The 24 T cell receptor beta chains below were found in one sample sequenced in a study of blood T cell repertoires in COVID-19. Clones were read by immunoSEQ multiplex PCR, and TCRdb kept only the in-frame ones, dropping some. The sample includes about 80,000 clones, around 89% of them seen just once. The sample consisted of peripheral blood. The receptor source for this set is a woman aged 80 or older with acute or convalescent COVID-19.

The chain employs TRBV15 and TRBJ1-2; TRBD1 agrees at 8 bases. There are 15 residues in the CDR3. Germline CDR1 LNHNV, CDR2 YYDKDF (reference sequence). V dropped 0 bases and J dropped 7; count of bases not matched to a gene: 7. In DNA form, the CDR3 reads TGTGCCACCAGCAGAGATGCAGGGGGCTTCTCTGGCTACACCTTC. Protein: CATSRDAGGFSGYTF.

The chain combines TRBV6-5 with TRBJ2-3; a weak D match, TRBD1 (5 bases). The CDR3 length is 15 residues. CDR1 is MNHEY and CDR2 is SVGAGI in the germline V gene. V lost 6 bases to trimming and J lost 2 bases, with 15 bases between them. CDR3 in DNA: TGTGCCAGCAGCCTACAGGATGCAGACACAGATACGCAGTATTTT. It yields the protein CASSLQDADTDTQYF.

This clone was detected a few times. The chain uses TRBV6-2 or TRBV6-3 and TRBJ2-1, with 10 bases matching TRBD2. V was pared by 7 bases and J by 6 bases, with 15 bases of the junction left unmatched. Germline CDR1 and CDR2: MNHEY and SVGEGT. The length of the CDR3 is 17 residues. The CDR3 here is CASIPTLLAGGINEQFF. The CDR3 nucleotides are TGTGCCAGCATCCCTACTCTATTAGCGGGAGGTATCAATGAGCAGTTCTTC.

V and J are TRBV19 and TRBJ1-5; 10 bases map to TRBD1. Per the germline V gene, CDR1 is LNHDA and CDR2 is SQIVND (reference sequence). This CDR3 is built from 15 residues. V lost 8 bases, J lost 3 bases, and 7 bases stayed unmatched. The CDR3 DNA follows: TGTGCCAGTGATTCGGGACAGGGGATCAATCAGCCCCAGCATTTT. Its protein product is CASDSGQGINQPQHF. The whole variable domain, remainder taken from reference TRBV19 and TRBJ1-5, is DGGITQSPKYLFRKEGQNVTLSCEQNLNHDAMYWYRQDPGQGLRLIYYSQIVNDFQKGDIAEGYSVSREKKESFPLTVTSAQKNPTAFYLCASDSGQGINQPQHFGDGTRLSIL.

This clone was detected once. The V gene is TRBV12-3 or TRBV12-4, the J gene TRBJ1-2; 8 nucleotides agree with TRBD1. The V segment lost 2 bases and the J segment 5 bases; nucleotides outside the gene matches: 1. The length of the CDR3 is 13 residues. CDR3 protein: CASSLTGGYGYTF. As DNA, the CDR3 is TGTGCCAGCAGTTTAACAGGGGGGTATGGCTACACCTTC.

The chain employs TRBV29-1 and TRBJ1-1; the D gene is possibly TRBD1 (5 bases). V lost 8 bases, J lost 2 bases, and 12 bases lay in between. The CDR3 is 12 amino acids. Germline values: CDR1 SQVTM, CDR2 ANQGSEA. The CDR3 here is CSIQDSNTEAFF. DNA of the CDR3: TGCAGCATCCAAGACAGCAACACTGAAGCTTTCTTT.

The DNA for the CDR3 is TGTGCCAGCGCCAGGGTAAAGGGCCCCCTCCACTTT. It specifies CASARVKGPLHF. This chain links TRBV9 with TRBJ1-6; the D gene is possibly TRBD1 (5 bases). In germline, CDR1 is SGDLS, CDR2 YYNGEE. The ends were cut back, 7 bases at V and 13 bases at J, with 15 bases in the middle. This CDR3 contains 12 residues.

The V call is TRBV5-1, the J call TRBJ1-2; D is perhaps TRBD1 (6 bases). This CDR3 contains 13 residues. V was cut by 0 bases and J by 7 bases, with 10 bases left in between. The germline gives CDR1 SGHRS, CDR2 YFSETQ. CDR3 protein: CASSLVGAGGYTF. The CDR3 DNA is TGCGCCAGCAGCTTGGTGGGGGCAGGTGGCTACACCTTC.

This chain links TRBV6-5 with TRBJ2-7; 9 bases map to TRBD1. Germline V CDR1 and CDR2: MNHEY, SVGAGI. This CDR3 contains 15 residues. Trimming took 6 bases from V and 2 from J; bases not matched to a gene: 8. Here the CDR3 DNA reads TGTGCCAGCAGCCACAGGGGGCTGGAAACCTACGAGCAGTACTTC. Protein: CASSHRGLETYEQYF.

The genes are TRBV5-1 and TRBJ1-1, with D possibly being TRBD1 (5 bases). CDR1 SGHRS and CDR2 YFSETQ come from the germline V gene. V lost 6 bases and J 9 bases, leaving 21 bases between the germline ends. This CDR3 has 14 amino acids. CDR3 in amino acids: CASKEETVAVKAFF. CDR3 DNA sequence: TGCGCCAGCAAAGAAGAGACAGTCGCCGTGAAAGCTTTCTTT. The full variable domain, its missing parts supplied by reference TRBV5-1 and TRBJ1-1, is KAGVTQTPRYLIKTRGQQVTLSCSPISGHRSVSWYQQTPGQGLQFLFEYFSETQRNKGNFPGRFSGRQFSNSRSEMNVSTLELGDSALYLCASKEETVAVKAFFGQGTRLTVV.

The chain links TRBV2 to TRBJ1-3; D ambiguous. CDR1 is SNHLY, CDR2 FYNNEI, per germline. The CDR3 consists of 13 residues. V lost 4 bases and J 4 bases, leaving 8 bases between the germline ends. Written as DNA, the CDR3 is TGTGCCAGCAGTGGAGGGCTCGGAAACACCATATATTTT. Translation: CASSGGLGNTIYF. Looking up the rest from reference TRBV2 and TRBJ1-3 gives the full variable domain: EPEVTQTPSHQVTQMGQEVILRCVPISNHLYFYWYRQILGQKVEFLVSFYNNEISEKSEIFDDQFSVERPDGSNFTLKIRSTKLEDSAMYFCASSGGLGNTIYFGEGSWLTVV.

This chain uses TRBV28 with TRBJ2-7; D perhaps matches TRBD1 (6 bases). The CDR3 has 15 amino acids. V was shortened by 3 bases and J by 0 bases, with 12 bases between the two germline ends. Per the germline V gene, CDR1 is MDHEN and CDR2 is SYDVKM. CDR3 nucleotide sequence: TGTGCCAGCAGTTTCCAGGACAGCCGCTCCTACGAGCAGTACTTC. Its translation: CASSFQDSRSYEQYF.

The CDR3 coding sequence is TGTGCCAGCAGCTTGGGAGGAGATAACACCGGGGAGCTGTTTTTT. It yields the protein CASSLGGDNTGELFF. This chain links TRBV5-4 with TRBJ2-2; no firm D call. There are 15 residues in the CDR3. The V gene lost 0 bases and the J gene lost 2 bases, with 8 bases spanning the gap. The V gene's germline CDR1 is SGHNT and CDR2 YYREEE (reference sequence).

The V and J genes are TRBV7-3 and TRBJ2-4, with TRBD1 matching 8 bases. The CDR3 runs 16 residues. Germline CDR1 SGHTA, CDR2 FQGTGA. Trimming cost V 5 bases and J 2 bases; bases outside gene matches: 8. Here the CDR3 reads CASSPSGQETKNIQYF. The CDR3 DNA reads TGTGCCAGCAGCCCGTCGGGACAGGAGACCAAAAACATTCAGTACTTC.

The chain links TRBV28 to TRBJ2-3; TRBD1 matches 8 bases. The CDR3 runs 15 residues. The junction had 6 bases not matched to a gene; V was cut back by 4 bases and J by 3 bases. Per germline, CDR1 MDHEN and CDR2 SYDVKM. For the CDR3, the DNA is TGTGCCAGCAGTTCTCAGGGGGCAATAACAGATACGCAGTATTTT. This translates into CASSSQGAITDTQYF.

The rearrangement links TRBV30 to TRBJ1-1; TRBD1 matches at 7 bases. V shed 3 bases and J 0 bases; nucleotides not matched to a gene: 7. The CDR3 is made up of 15 amino acids. Germline V CDR1 and CDR2: GTSNPN, SVGIG (reference sequence). The CDR3 reads CAWSPPGQLNTEAFF. The DNA of the CDR3 is TGTGCCTGGAGCCCCCCGGGACAGTTGAACACTGAAGCTTTCTTT.

The J gene is TRBJ1-2, the V gene TRBV6-1; 12 bases line up with TRBD1. The CDR3 is 16 residues long. Trimming at V came to 2 bases and at J to 5 bases, leaving 6 bases not matched to a gene. In germline, CDR1 is MNHNS, CDR2 SASEGT. This CDR3 is CASSERGQGARYGYTF. DNA for the CDR3: TGTGCCAGCAGTGAAAGGGGACAGGGGGCTAGGTATGGCTACACCTTC.

The chain combines TRBV4-3 with TRBJ1-5, with TRBD1 identical over 7 bases. Germline lookup yields CDR1 LGHNA and CDR2 YSLEER. The CDR3 length is 15 residues. V gave up 3 bases and J gave up 5 bases; unmatched junction bases: 7. CDR3 nucleotides: TGCGCCAGCAGCCAGGAAGACAGGGAGTATCAGCCCCAGCATTTT. Protein: CASSQEDREYQPQHF.

The J gene is TRBJ2-5, the V gene TRBV2; TRBD1 matches at 12 bases. Looked up from germline, CDR1 is SNHLY and CDR2 is FYNNEI. Trimming removed 8 bases from V and 5 bases from J; junction bases left unmatched: 15. The CDR3 extends over 17 amino acids. DNA of the CDR3: TGTGCCAGCTGGAGTAGGAAAGGGACAGGGGGCAGGGAGACCCAGTACTTC. This gives the protein CASWSRKGTGGRETQYF.

The chain has TRBV27 and TRBJ1-2; D may be TRBD1 (5 bases). CDR1 MNHEY and CDR2 SMNVEV come from the germline V gene (reference sequence). CDR3 length: 15 residues. V lost 2 bases, J lost 8 bases, and 18 bases lay in between. The CDR3 reads CASSLSRVPMWGYTF. In DNA form, the CDR3 reads TGTGCCAGCAGTTTAAGCAGGGTCCCGATGTGGGGCTACACCTTC.

The V gene is TRBV27, the J gene TRBJ2-6; unclear D gene. V was trimmed by 0 bases and J by 2 bases, leaving 8 bases between them. Per germline, CDR1 MNHEY and CDR2 SMNVEV (reference sequence). The CDR3 consists of 16 residues. The CDR3 reads CASSLSRTTGANVLTF. The CDR3 DNA reads TGTGCCAGCAGTTTATCGAGAACCACTGGGGCCAACGTCCTGACTTTC.

This clone showed up just once. The V call is TRBV5-1, the J call TRBJ1-1; TRBD1 might be the D (6 bases). The CDR3 extends over 12 amino acids. Germline V gene lookup returns CDR1 SGHRS and CDR2 YFSETQ. V lost 4 bases and J lost 7, with 11 bases in between. CDR3 in amino acids: CASSAGTSEAFF. CDR3 nucleotides: TGCGCCAGCAGCGCCGGGACAAGTGAAGCTTTCTTT.

Only a few counts were recorded for this clone. This rearrangement joins TRBV2 to TRBJ1-2, with 8 bases matching TRBD1. V shed 8 bases and J 6 bases; nucleotides not matched to a gene: 5. CDR3 size: 12 residues. Germline CDR1 reads SNHLY; CDR2 reads FYNNEI. In DNA, the CDR3 is TGTGCCAGCCGGACAGGGTTCGATGGCTACACCTTC. Protein product: CASRTGFDGYTF.

The V and J genes are TRBV13 and TRBJ2-7, with 7 nucleotides matching TRBD2. The CDR3 extends over 14 amino acids. Germline CDR1 is PRHDT and CDR2 is FYEKMQ (reference sequence). V was pared by 6 bases and J by 4 bases, with 9 bases of the junction left unmatched. The CDR3, as DNA: TGTGCCAGCAGTCCGGGGAACGGGGGGTACGAGCAGTACTTC. Amino acids: CASSPGNGGYEQYF.